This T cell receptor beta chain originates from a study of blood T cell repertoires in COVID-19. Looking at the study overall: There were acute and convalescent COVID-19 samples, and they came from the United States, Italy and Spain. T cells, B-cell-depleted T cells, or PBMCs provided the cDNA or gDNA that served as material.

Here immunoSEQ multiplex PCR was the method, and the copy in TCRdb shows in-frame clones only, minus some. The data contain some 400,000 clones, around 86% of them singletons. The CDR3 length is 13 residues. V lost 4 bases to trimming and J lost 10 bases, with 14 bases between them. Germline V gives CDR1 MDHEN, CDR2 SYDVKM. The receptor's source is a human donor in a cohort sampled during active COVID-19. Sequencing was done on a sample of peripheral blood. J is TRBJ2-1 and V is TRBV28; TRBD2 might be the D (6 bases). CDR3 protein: CASSSPIREEQFF. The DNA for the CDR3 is TGTGCCAGCAGTTCGCCCATCCGGGAGGAGCAGTTCTTC.